A selection of T cell receptor beta chains follows, all from one sample in a study of shared T cell receptors in the human thymus. Assay: immunoSEQ multiplex PCR; the TCRdb copy retains only in-frame clones and omits some. The sample carries 720,000 or so clones, roughly 85% recorded once. Separately, the same data were catalogued under a study of human thymus T cells.

Specimen: thymocytes. These receptors all stem from a girl under two years old with a congenital heart defect. The CDR3 runs from the conserved cysteine through the conserved F or W. D genes are given only for firm matches. A row's size may be missing; if present it is once, few, many or a size class.

cdr3_aa	cdr3_nt	v_call	j_call	d_call	clone_size
CASSGHTSGGSYEQYF	TGTGCCAGCAGTGGGCATACTAGCGGGGGCAGTTACGAGCAGTACTTC	TRBV25-1	TRBJ2-7	TRBD2	few
CSVLDHTKRNEQFF	TGCAGCGTTCTGGACCATACGAAGCGGAATGAGCAGTTCTTC	TRBV29-1	TRBJ2-1	NA	NA
CASSLSDRESEAFF	TGTGCCAGCAGCTTGTCCGACAGGGAATCTGAAGCTTTCTTT	TRBV5-5	TRBJ1-1	TRBD1	once
CASSVGAGSYGYTF	TGTGCCAGCAGCGTAGGGGCGGGGAGCTATGGCTACACCTTC	TRBV9	TRBJ1-2	NA	NA
CASTTRSDRDYEQYF	TGTGCCAGCACCACCCGCTCGGACAGGGACTACGAGCAGTACTTC	TRBV5-6	TRBJ2-7	TRBD1	NA
CASSSPFLPGNEQFF	TGCGCCAGCAGCTCGCCGTTCCTCCCGGGGAATGAGCAGTTCTTC	TRBV5-1	TRBJ2-1	NA	NA
CASRTTTPRINEQFF	TGCGCCAGCAGGACGACTACGCCCAGAATAAATGAGCAGTTCTTC	TRBV10-2	TRBJ2-1	NA	few
CASSATRELKGGEQYF	TGTGCCAGCAGTGCTACCCGGGAACTCAAAGGGGGCGAGCAGTACTTC	TRBV27	TRBJ2-7	NA	NA
CASSPRGLNTEAFF	TGTGCCAGCAGCCCTCGAGGGCTGAACACTGAAGCTTTCTTT	TRBV9	TRBJ1-1	NA	NA
CASISRYSYEQYF	TGTGCCAGCATTTCCAGGTACTCCTACGAGCAGTACTTC	TRBV2	TRBJ2-7	NA	NA
CASSPQGAADTQYF	TGTGCCAGCAGTCCCCAGGGGGCTGCAGATACGCAGTATTTT	TRBV28	TRBJ2-3	TRBD1	once
CASSKALPGEQYF	TGTGCCAGCAGCAAAGCGCTGCCGGGAGAGCAGTACTTC	TRBV21-1	TRBJ2-7	NA	once
CASSPGIEDEKLFF	TGTGCCAGCAGTCCGGGGATTGAGGATGAAAAACTGTTTTTT	TRBV25-1	TRBJ1-4	NA	NA
CASSPPEDEQFF	TGTGCCAGCTCACCACCGGAGGATGAGCAGTTCTTC	TRBV18	TRBJ2-1	NA	NA
CASSVSSPRGTGELFF	TGCGCCAGCAGTGTATCTAGCCCACGGGGCACCGGGGAGCTGTTTTTT	TRBV10-1	TRBJ2-2	NA	NA
CPQQPSRGRNEQYF	TGTCCCCAACAGCCATCCAGGGGGCGGAACGAGCAGTACTTC	TRBV10-3	TRBJ2-7	TRBD1	NA
CASRNTGNSNYGYTF	TGTGCCAGCAGAAATACAGGGAACTCTAACTATGGCTACACCTTC	TRBV6-1	TRBJ1-2	NA	NA
CASSDGRAFF	TGTGCCAGCAGTGATGGGAGAGCTTTCTTT	TRBV6-1	TRBJ1-1	NA	NA
CASSLAQVVGGYTF	TGTGCCAGCAGCTTAGCGCAGGTGGTAGGTGGCTACACCTTC	TRBV7-9	TRBJ1-2	NA	NA
CASSELGTDNGYTF	TGTGCCAGCAGTGAATTAGGGACAGATAATGGCTACACCTTC	TRBV25-1	TRBJ1-2	TRBD1	NA
CASSHSKRREQYF	TGTGCCAGCAGCCACAGCAAAAGGAGGGAGCAGTACTTC	TRBV11-2	TRBJ2-7	NA	once
CAISEQGREEAFF	TGTGCCATCAGTGAGCAAGGACGGGAGGAAGCTTTCTTT	TRBV10-3	TRBJ1-1	NA	NA
CASKTLDSYYSPLHF	TGTGCCAGCAAGACCCTCGACAGTTATTATTCACCCCTCCACTTT	TRBV28	TRBJ1-6	NA	NA
CASSPSGQAYNEQFF	TGTGCCAGCAGCCCCTCCGGACAGGCTTATAATGAGCAGTTCTTC	TRBV9	TRBJ2-1	TRBD1	NA
CASSVQGVNYGYTF	TGTGCCAGCAGCGTACAGGGGGTTAACTATGGCTACACCTTC	TRBV11-2	TRBJ1-2	TRBD1	NA
CASSSIPDLVVDQPQHF	TGTGCCAGCAGTTCGATCCCCGACTTGGTCGTCGATCAGCCCCAGCATTTT	TRBV28	TRBJ1-5	NA	NA
CASSSAGGPYEQYF	TGTGCCAGCAGTTCAGCAGGGGGCCCCTACGAGCAGTACTTC	TRBV6-5	TRBJ2-7	TRBD1	NA
CASSQESRDEQFF	TGCGCCAGCAGCCAAGAGTCGAGAGATGAGCAGTTCTTC	TRBV4-1	TRBJ2-1	NA	NA
CASSIVRDRRLNTGELFF	TGTGCCAGTAGTATAGTCCGGGACAGGCGCCTGAACACCGGGGAGCTGTTTTTT	TRBV19	TRBJ2-2	TRBD1	few
CASSFRAGSNGYTF	TGTGCCAGCAGCTTTCGGGCGGGGAGCAATGGCTACACCTTC	TRBV5-4	TRBJ1-2	NA	NA
CASSAAGGLRDEQFF	TGTGCCAGCAGCGCCGCGGGGGGGCTAAGGGATGAGCAGTTCTTC	TRBV9	TRBJ2-1	TRBD2	NA
CASSGGTGNTGELFF	TGCGCCAGCAGTGGGGGGACAGGGAACACCGGGGAGCTGTTTTTT	TRBV5-1	TRBJ2-2	TRBD1	NA
CASSLGRWAENTEAFF	TGTGCCAGCAGCTTGGGCCGGTGGGCAGAGAACACTGAAGCTTTCTTT	TRBV5-6	TRBJ1-1	NA	NA
CASSEYLGGLAGGPGETQYF	TGTGCCAGCAGTGAATATCTTGGTGGGCTAGCGGGGGGGCCTGGTGAGACCCAGTACTTC	TRBV6-1	TRBJ2-5	TRBD2	NA
CASSLLVAGAEWLVGETQYF	TGTGCCAGCAGCTTGCTAGTAGCGGGGGCTGAATGGCTCGTGGGAGAGACCCAGTACTTC	TRBV5-4	TRBJ2-5	TRBD2	NA